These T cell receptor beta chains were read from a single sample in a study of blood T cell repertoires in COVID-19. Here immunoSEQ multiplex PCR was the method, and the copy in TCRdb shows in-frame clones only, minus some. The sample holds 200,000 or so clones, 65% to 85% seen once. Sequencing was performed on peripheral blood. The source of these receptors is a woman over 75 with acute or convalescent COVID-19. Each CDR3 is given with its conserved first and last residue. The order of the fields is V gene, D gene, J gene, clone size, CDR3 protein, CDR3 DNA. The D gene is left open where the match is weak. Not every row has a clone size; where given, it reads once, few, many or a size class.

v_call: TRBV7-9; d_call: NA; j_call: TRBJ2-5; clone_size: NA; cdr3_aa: CASSSSSTETQYF; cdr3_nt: TGTGCCAGCAGCTCGTCTAGTACCGAGACCCAGTACTTC
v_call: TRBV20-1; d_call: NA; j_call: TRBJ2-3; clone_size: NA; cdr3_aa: CSAKRDTQYF; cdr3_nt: TGCAGTGCAAAGCGGGATACGCAGTATTTT
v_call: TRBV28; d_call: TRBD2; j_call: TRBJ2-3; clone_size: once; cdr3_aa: CASSLPLAGVDTQYF; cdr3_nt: TGTGCCAGCAGTTTACCGCTAGCGGGAGTAGATACGCAGTATTTT
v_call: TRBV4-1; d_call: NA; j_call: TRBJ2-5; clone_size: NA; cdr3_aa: CASSQKHFGSGGHETQYF; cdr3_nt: NA
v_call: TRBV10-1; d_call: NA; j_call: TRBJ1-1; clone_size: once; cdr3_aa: CASSEEGVTEAFF; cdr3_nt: TGCGCCAGCAGTGAGGAAGGGGTCACTGAAGCTTTCTTT
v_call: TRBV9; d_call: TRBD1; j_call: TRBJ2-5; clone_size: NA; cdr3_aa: CASSAPQTGLQETQYF; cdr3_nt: TGTGCCAGCAGCGCTCCCCAGACAGGGCTCCAAGAGACCCAGTACTTC
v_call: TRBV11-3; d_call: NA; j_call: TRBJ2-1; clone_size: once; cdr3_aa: CASSLGGGEQFF; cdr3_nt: TGTGCCAGCAGCCTTGGTGGGGGGGAGCAGTTCTTC
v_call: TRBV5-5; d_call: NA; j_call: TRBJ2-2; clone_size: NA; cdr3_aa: CASRGDAGRNTGELFF; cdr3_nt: TGTGCCAGCAGGGGGGATGCGGGGCGGAACACCGGGGAGCTGTTTTTT
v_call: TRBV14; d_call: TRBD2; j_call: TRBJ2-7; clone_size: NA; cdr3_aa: CASSQAIGLAGLYEQYF; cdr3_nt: TGTGCCAGCAGCCAAGCGATAGGACTAGCGGGACTCTACGAGCAGTACTTC
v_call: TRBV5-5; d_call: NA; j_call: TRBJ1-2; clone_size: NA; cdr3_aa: CASSLGGDGPIGYTF; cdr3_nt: TGTGCCAGCAGCTTGGGCGGGGACGGTCCAATTGGCTACACCTTC
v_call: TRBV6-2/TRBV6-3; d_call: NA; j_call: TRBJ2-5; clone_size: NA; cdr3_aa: CASSYTQGIGQETQYF; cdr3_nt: TGTGCCAGCAGTTACACCCAGGGTATAGGGCAAGAGACCCAGTACTTC
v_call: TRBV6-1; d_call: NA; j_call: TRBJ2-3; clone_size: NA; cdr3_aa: CASSEERADTQYF; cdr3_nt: TGTGCCAGCAGTGAAGAGAGGGCAGATACGCAGTATTTT
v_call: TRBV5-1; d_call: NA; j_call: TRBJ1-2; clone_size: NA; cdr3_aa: CASSGATVNYGYTF; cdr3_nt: TGCGCCAGCAGCGGAGCGACAGTTAACTATGGCTACACCTTC
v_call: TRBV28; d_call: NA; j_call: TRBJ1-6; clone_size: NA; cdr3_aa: CASVLGAGGNSPLHF; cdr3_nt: TGTGCCAGCGTCTTGGGTGCCGGGGGGAATTCACCCCTCCACTTT
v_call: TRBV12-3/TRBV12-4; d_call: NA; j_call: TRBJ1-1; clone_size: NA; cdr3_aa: CASTQLNGGEAFF; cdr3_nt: TGTGCCAGCACCCAATTAAACGGGGGAGAAGCTTTCTTT
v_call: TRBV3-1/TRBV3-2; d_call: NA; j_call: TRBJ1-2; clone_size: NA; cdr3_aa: CASSQVGGANYGYTF; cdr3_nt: TGTGCCAGCAGCCAAGTAGGGGGAGCTAACTATGGCTACACCTTC
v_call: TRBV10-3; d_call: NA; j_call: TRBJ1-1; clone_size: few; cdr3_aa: CAIRAGTKNTEAFF; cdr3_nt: TGTGCCATCAGAGCCGGGACAAAGAACACTGAAGCTTTCTTT
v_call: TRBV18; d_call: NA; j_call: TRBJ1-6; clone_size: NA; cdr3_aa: CASSRGTGGSSYNSPLHF; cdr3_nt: TGTGCCAGCTCAAGAGGGACGGGGGGCAGCTCCTATAATTCACCCCTCCACTTT
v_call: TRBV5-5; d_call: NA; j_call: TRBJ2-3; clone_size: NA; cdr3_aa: CASSLGWSAGLRTDTQYF; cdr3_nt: TGTGCCAGCAGCTTGGGTTGGTCGGCGGGGTTAAGAACAGATACGCAGTATTTT
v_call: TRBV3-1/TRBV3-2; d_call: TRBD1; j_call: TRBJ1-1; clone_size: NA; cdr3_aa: CASSQEGGGNTEAFF; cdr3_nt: TGTGCCAGCAGCCAAGAAGGGGGCGGGAACACTGAAGCTTTCTTT
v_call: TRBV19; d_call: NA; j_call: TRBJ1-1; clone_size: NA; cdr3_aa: CASSMGQGSAFF; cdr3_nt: TGTGCCAGTAGTATGGGACAAGGATCAGCTTTCTTT
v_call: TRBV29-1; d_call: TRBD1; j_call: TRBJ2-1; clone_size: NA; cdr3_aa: CSVGRQGFNEQFF; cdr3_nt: TGCAGCGTTGGAAGACAGGGGTTCAATGAGCAGTTCTTC
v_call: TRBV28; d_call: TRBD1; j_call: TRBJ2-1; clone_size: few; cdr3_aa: CASSLLGQGNLNEQFF; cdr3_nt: TGTGCCAGCAGTTTACTTGGACAGGGTAATTTAAATGAGCAGTTCTTC
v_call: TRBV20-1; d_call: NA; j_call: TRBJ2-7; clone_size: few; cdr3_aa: CSASRAGGSSYEQYF; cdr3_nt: TGCAGTGCTAGTCGGGCTGGAGGGTCAAGCTACGAGCAGTACTTC
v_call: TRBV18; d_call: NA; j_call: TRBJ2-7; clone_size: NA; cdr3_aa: CASSPVTSIHEQYF; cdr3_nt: TGTGCCAGCTCACCCGTGACTAGTATCCACGAGCAGTACTTC
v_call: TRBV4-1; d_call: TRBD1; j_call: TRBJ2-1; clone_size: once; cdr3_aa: CASSQPGQGYNEQFF; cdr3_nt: TGCGCCAGCAGCCAGCCGGGACAGGGGTACAATGAGCAGTTCTTC
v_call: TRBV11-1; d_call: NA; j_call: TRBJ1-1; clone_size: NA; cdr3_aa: CASSPRSAAGAFF; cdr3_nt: TGTGCCAGCAGCCCCCGTTCGGCCGCAGGGGCTTTCTTT
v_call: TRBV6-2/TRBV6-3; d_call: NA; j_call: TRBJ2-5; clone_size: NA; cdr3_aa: CASSSLVRGTQYF; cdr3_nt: TGTGCCAGCAGTTCGCTGGTGCGGGGGACCCAGTACTTC
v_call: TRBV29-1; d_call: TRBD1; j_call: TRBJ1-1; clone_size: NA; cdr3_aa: CSAGQGQGWAFF; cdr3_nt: TGCAGCGCCGGACAGGGCCAAGGTTGGGCTTTCTTT
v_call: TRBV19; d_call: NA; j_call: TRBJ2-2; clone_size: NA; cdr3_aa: CASSMLVQGTNTGELFF; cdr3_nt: TGTGCCAGTAGTATGTTGGTCCAGGGGACGAACACCGGGGAGCTGTTTTTT
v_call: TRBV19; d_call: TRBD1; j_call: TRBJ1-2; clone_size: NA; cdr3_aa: CASSGQATASYGYTF; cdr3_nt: TGTGCCAGTTCAGGACAGGCCACAGCCAGCTATGGCTACACCTTC
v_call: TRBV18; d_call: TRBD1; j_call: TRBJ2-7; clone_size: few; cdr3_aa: CASSPGQGSSYEQYF; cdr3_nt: TGTGCCAGCTCACCGGGACAGGGGAGCTCCTACGAGCAGTACTTC
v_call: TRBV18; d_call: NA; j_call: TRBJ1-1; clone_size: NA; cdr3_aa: CASSPPARQNTEAFF; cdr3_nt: TGTGCCAGCTCACCACCGGCCAGGCAGAACACTGAAGCTTTCTTT
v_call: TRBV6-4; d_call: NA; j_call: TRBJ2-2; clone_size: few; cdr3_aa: CASSDFSGELFF; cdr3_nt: TGTGCCAGCAGTGATTTCTCCGGGGAGCTGTTTTTT
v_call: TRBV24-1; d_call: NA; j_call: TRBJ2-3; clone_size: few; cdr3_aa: CATSARDPTDTQYF; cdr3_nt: TGTGCCACCAGTGCGCGGGACCCCACAGATACGCAGTATTTT
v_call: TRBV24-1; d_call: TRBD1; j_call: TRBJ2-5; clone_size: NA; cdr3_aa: CATETGRAGTQYF; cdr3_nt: TGTGCCACCGAGACAGGGAGAGCCGGGACCCAGTACTTC
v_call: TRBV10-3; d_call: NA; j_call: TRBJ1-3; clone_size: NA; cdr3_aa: CAISEGATGNTIYF; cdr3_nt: TGTGCCATCAGTGAAGGGGCTACTGGAAACACCATATATTTT
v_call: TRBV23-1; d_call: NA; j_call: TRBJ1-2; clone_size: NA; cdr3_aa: CASSRSGRPSFGYTF; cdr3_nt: TGCGCCAGCAGTCGTTCAGGTCGCCCCTCATTTGGCTACACCTTC
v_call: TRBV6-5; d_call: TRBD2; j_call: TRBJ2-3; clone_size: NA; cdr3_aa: CASTQSLAGDTQYF; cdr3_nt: TGTGCCAGCACTCAAAGCCTAGCGGGGGATACGCAGTATTTT
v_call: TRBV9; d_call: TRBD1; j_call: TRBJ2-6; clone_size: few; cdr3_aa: CASSVGTGTGANVLTF; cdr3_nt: TGTGCCAGCAGCGTAGGGACAGGGACTGGGGCCAACGTCCTGACTTTC
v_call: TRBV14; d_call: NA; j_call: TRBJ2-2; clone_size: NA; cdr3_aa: CASSLGHAYTGELFF; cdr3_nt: TGTGCCAGCAGCCTCGGACATGCGTACACCGGGGAGCTGTTTTTT
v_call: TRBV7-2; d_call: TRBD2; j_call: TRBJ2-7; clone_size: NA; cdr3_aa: CASSSSGGAWEQYF; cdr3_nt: TGTGCCAGCAGCTCAAGCGGGGGGGCCTGGGAGCAGTACTTC
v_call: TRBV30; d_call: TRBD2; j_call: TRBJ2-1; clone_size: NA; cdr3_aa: CAWSPGLAGAIYNEQFF; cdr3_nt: TGTGCCTGGAGTCCTGGACTAGCGGGAGCGATTTACAATGAGCAGTTCTTC
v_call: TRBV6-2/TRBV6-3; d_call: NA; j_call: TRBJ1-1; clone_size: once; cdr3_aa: CASSYVWGVSTEAFF; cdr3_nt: TGTGCCAGCAGTTACGTGTGGGGGGTAAGCACTGAAGCTTTCTTT
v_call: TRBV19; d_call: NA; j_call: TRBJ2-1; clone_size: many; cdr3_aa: CASSTRDSPNEQFF; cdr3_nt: TGTGCCAGTAGTACCCGTGACAGCCCCAATGAGCAGTTCTTC
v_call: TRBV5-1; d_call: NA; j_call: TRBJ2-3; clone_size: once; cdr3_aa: CASSLASGPILNTQYF; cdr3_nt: TGCGCCAGCAGCTTGGCCAGTGGCCCAATCCTTAATACGCAGTATTTT
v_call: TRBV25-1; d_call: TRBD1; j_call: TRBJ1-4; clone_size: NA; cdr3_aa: CASSESGQLNEKLFF; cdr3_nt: TGTGCCAGCAGTGAGTCGGGACAGCTTAATGAAAAACTGTTTTTT
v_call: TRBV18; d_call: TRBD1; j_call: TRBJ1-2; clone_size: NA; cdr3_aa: CASETGGVYGYTF; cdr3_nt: TGTGCCAGTGAGACAGGGGGCGTCTATGGCTACACCTTC
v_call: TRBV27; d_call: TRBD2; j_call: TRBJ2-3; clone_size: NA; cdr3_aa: CASSKVAGAGTDTQYF; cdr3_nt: TGTGCCAGCAGTAAAGTAGCGGGGGCTGGCACAGATACGCAGTATTTT
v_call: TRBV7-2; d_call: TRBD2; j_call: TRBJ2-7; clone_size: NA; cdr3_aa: CASSLGFSGAISSYEQYF; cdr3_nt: TGTGCCAGCAGCTTAGGGTTTAGCGGGGCCATATCTTCCTACGAGCAGTACTTC
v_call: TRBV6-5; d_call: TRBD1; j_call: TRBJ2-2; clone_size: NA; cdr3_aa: CASKRQGAGELFF; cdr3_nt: TGTGCCAGCAAGCGACAGGGGGCCGGGGAGCTGTTTTTT
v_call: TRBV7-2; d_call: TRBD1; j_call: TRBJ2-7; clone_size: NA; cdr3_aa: CASSLGGQGIYEQYF; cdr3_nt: TGTGCCAGCAGCTTAGGGGGACAGGGGATCTACGAGCAGTACTTC
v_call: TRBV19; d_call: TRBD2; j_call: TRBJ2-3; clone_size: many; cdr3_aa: CASGTSLYNRRATDTQYF; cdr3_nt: TGTGCCAGTGGGACTAGCCTATACAACCGGCGGGCCACAGATACGCAGTATTTT
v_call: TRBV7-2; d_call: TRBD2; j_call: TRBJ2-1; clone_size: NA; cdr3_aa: CASSALAGGSYNEQFF; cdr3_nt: TGTGCCAGCAGCGCTTTAGCGGGGGGCTCTTACAATGAGCAGTTCTTC
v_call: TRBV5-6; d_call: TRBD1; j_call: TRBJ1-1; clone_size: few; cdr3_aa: CASSPANRGGTEAFF; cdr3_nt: TGTGCCAGCAGCCCCGCAAACAGGGGAGGCACTGAAGCTTTCTTT